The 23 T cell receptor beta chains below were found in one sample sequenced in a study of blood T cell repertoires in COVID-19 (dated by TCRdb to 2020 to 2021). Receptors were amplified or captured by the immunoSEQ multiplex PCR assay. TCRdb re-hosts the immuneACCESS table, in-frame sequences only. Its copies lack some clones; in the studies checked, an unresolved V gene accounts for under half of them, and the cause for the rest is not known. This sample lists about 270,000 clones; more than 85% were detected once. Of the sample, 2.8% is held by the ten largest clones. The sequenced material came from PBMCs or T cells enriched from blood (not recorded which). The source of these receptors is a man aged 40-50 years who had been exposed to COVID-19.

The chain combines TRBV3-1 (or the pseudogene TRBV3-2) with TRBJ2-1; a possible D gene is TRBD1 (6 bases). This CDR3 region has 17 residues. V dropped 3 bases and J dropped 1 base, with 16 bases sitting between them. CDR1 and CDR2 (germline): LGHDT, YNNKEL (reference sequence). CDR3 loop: CASSQGLLGASYNEQFF. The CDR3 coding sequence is TGTGCCAGCAGCCAGGGTCTTCTGGGGGCTTCCTACAATGAGCAGTTCTTC.

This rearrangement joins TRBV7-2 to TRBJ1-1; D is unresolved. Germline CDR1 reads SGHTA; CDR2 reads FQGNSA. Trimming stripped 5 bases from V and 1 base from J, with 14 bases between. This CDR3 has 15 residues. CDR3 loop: CASSPSRTENTEAFF. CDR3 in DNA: TGTGCCAGCAGCCCCAGCAGGACTGAGAACACTGAAGCTTTCTTT. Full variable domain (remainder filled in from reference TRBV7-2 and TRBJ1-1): GAGVSQSPSNKVTEKGKDVELRCDPISGHTALYWYRQSLGQGLEFLIYFQGNSAPDKSGLPSDRFSAERTGGSVSTLTIQRTQQEDSAVYLCASSPSRTENTEAFFGQGTRLTVV.

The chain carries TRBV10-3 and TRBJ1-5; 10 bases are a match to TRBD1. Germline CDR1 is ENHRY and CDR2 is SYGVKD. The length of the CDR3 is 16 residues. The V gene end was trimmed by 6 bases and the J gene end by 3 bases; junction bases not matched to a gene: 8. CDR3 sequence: CAISGGDRGTNQPQHF. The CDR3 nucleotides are TGTGCCATCAGCGGCGGGGACAGGGGTACCAATCAGCCCCAGCATTTT.

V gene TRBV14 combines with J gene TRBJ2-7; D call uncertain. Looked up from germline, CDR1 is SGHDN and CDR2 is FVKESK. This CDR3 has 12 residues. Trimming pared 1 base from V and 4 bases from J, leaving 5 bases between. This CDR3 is CASSQAYYEQYF. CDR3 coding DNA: TGTGCCAGCAGCCAAGCGTATTACGAGCAGTACTTC.

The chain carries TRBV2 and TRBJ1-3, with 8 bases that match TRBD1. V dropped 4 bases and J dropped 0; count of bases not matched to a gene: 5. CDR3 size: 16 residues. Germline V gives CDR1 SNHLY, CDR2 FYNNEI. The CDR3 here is CASSVTGGSSGNTIYF. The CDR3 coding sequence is TGTGCCAGCAGTGTTACAGGGGGAAGCTCTGGAAACACCATATATTTT.

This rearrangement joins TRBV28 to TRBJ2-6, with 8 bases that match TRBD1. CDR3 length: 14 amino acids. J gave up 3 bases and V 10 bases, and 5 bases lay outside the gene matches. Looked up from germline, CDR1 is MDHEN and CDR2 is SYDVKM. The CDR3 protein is CAILQGGGANVLTF. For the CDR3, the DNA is TGTGCCATCCTACAGGGGGGTGGGGCCAACGTCCTGACTTTC.

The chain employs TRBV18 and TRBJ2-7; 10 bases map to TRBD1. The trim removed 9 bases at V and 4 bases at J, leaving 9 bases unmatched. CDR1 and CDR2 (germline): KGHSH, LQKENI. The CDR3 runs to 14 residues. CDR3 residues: CASAQWTGGYEQYF. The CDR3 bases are TGTGCCAGTGCGCAGTGGACAGGGGGATACGAGCAGTACTTC.

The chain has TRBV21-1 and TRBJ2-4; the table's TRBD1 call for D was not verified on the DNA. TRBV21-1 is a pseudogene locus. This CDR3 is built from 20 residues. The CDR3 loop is CASSKISRTGGYGAKNIQYF. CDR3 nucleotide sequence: TGTGCCAGCAGCAAAATTTCAAGGACAGGGGGCTATGGAGCCAAAAACATTCAGTACTTC.

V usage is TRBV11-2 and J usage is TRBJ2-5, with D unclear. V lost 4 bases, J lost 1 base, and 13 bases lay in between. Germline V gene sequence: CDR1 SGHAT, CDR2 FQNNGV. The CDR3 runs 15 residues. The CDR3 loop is CASSSSRVPQETQYF. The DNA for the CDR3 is TGTGCCAGCAGCTCCTCCCGGGTCCCCCAAGAGACCCAGTACTTC.

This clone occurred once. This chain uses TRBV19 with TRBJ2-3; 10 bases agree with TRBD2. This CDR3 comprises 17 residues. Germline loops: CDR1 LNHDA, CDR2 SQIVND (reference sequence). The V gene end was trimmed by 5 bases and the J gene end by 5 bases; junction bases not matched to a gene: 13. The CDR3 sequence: CASSSVVAGGNRDTQYF. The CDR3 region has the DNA TGTGCCAGTAGTTCGGTGGTAGCGGGAGGAAATCGAGATACGCAGTATTTT.

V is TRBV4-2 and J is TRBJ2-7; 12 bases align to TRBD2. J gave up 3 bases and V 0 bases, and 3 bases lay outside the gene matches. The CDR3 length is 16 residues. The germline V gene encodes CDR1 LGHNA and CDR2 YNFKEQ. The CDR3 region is CASSQELAGGFYEQYF. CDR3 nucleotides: TGTGCCAGCAGCCAAGAACTAGCGGGAGGTTTCTACGAGCAGTACTTC.

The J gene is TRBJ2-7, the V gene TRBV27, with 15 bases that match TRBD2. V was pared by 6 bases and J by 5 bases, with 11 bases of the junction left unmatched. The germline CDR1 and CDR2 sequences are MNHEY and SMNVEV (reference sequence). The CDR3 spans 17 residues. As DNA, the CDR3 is TGTGCCAGCAGGAAAGGGACTAGCGGGAGGATTATCCACGAGCAGTACTTC. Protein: CASRKGTSGRIIHEQYF.

The DNA for the CDR3 is TGTGCCAGCAGCTTAGTGAAAGGGGGTATCTCTGGAAACACCATATATTTT. Amino acids: CASSLVKGGISGNTIYF. This chain links TRBV11-2 with TRBJ1-3; the D gene is possibly TRBD1 (6 bases). V was shortened by 1 base and J by 0 bases, with 13 bases between the two germline ends. The CDR3 runs to 17 residues. CDR1 is SGHAT and CDR2 is FQNNGV in the germline V gene.

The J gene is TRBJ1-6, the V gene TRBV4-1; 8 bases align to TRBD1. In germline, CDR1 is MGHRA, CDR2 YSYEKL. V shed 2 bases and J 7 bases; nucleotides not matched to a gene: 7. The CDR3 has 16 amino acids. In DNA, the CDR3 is TGCGCCAGCAGCCAACATCGGGACAGGTTGAATTCACCCCTCCACTTT. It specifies CASSQHRDRLNSPLHF.

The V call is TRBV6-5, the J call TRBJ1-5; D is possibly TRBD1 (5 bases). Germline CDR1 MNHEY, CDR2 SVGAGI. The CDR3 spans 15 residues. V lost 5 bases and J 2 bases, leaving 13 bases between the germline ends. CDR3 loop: CASSPTGFGNQPQHF. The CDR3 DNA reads TGTGCCAGCAGTCCAACAGGCTTTGGCAATCAGCCCCAGCATTTT.

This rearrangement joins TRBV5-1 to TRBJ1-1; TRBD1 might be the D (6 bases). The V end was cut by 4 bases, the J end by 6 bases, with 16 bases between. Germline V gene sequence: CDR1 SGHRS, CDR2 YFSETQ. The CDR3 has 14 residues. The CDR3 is CASSLRTVLAEAFF. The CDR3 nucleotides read TGCGCCAGCAGCCTCCGGACAGTTCTCGCTGAAGCTTTCTTT.

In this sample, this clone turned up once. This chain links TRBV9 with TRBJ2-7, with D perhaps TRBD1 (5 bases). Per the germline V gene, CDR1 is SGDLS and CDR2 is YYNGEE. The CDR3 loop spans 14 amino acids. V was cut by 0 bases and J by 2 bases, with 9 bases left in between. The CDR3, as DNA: TGTGCCAGCAGCGTAGACTGGGGCACCTACGAGCAGTACTTC. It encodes CASSVDWGTYEQYF.

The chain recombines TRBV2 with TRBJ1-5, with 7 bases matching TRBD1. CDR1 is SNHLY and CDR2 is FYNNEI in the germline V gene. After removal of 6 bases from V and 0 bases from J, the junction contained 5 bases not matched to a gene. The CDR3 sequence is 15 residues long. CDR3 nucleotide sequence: TGTGCCAGCAGCTTACAGGGGTATAGCAATCAGCCCCAGCATTTT. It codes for CASSLQGYSNQPQHF.

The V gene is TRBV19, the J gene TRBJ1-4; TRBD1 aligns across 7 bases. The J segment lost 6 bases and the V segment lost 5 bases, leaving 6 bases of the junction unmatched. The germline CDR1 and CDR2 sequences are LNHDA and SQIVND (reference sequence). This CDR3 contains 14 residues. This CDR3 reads CASSSVGQDEKLFF. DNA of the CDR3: TGTGCCAGTAGTTCCGTAGGACAGGATGAAAAACTGTTTTTT.

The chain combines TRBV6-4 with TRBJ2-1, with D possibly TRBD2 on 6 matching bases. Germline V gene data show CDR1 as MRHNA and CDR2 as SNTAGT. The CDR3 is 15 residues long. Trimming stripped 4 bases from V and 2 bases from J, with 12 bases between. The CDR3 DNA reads TGTGCCAGCAGTGGGGGTGCGGGAACCTACAATGAGCAGTTCTTC. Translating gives CASSGGAGTYNEQFF.

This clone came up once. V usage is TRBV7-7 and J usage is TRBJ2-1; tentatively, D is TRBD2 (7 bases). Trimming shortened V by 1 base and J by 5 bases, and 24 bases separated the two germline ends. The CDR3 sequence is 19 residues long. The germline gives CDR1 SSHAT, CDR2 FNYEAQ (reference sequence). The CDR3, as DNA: TGTGCCAGCAGCTTAGGGATGAGAGGGGGGAGGGCCTTAGACAATGAGCAGTTCTTC. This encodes CASSLGMRGGRALDNEQFF.

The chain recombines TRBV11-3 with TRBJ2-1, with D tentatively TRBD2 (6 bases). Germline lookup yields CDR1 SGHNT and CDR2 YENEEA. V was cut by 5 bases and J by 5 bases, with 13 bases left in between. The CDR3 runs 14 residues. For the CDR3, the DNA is TGTGCCAGCAGCGAGCTAGCGAACGACAATGAGCAGTTCTTC. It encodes CASSELANDNEQFF.

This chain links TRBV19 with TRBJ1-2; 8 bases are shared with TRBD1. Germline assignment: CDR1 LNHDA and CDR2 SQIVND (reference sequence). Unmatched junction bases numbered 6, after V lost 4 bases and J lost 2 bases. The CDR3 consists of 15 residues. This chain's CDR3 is CASSTGTGLNYGYTF. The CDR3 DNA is TGTGCCAGTAGTACCGGGACAGGTCTCAACTATGGCTACACCTTC.